This is a list of T cell receptor beta chains from one sample in a study of tumor-infiltrating lymphocytes in primary liver carcinoma. TCRdb called the multiplex PCR reads again in MiXCR, with one record for every CDR3 protein. In the table there are about 120,000 distinct CDR3 sequences, roughly three fifths of which are singletons. Sequenced input: liver tumor tissue from sampling region 1. The receptors originated from a woman aged 55-69 years with primary liver carcinoma and hepatitis B virus infection. The CDR3 runs from the conserved cysteine through the conserved F or W. The order of the fields is D gene, V gene, clone size, J gene, CDR3 DNA, CDR3 protein. A D gene is named only where the DNA matches it firmly. Rows may omit the clone size; those that give it use once, few, many or a size class.

>-|TRBV6-6|-|TRBJ2-2
TGTGCCAGTAGTTACTCGAACTCCCTGGGCACCGGGGAGCTGTTTTTT
CASSYSNSLGTGELFF
>-|TRBV5-6|-|TRBJ1-2
TGTGCCAGCAGCCCCCGGGCCATACAGAGACTCTATGGCTACAACTTC
CASSPRAIQRLYGYNF
>-|TRBV29-1|many|TRBJ2-1
TGCAGCGTTGGTGGGGCAGTAGGTGAGCAGTTCTTC
CSVGGAVGEQFF
>-|TRBV6-5|-|TRBJ1-5
TGTGCCAGCAGTTATGGCGGTGTGGGTCAGTCCCAGCATTTT
CASSYGGVGQSQHF
>-|TRBV28|-|TRBJ1-2
TGTGCCAGCAGTGACTCGTACTATGGCTACACCTTC
CASSDSYYGYTF
>-|TRBV28|-|TRBJ2-3
TGTGCCAGCAGTTTCCCAGGCACAGATACGCAGTATTTT
CASSFPGTDTQYF
>TRBD2|TRBV11-3|-|TRBJ2-1
TGTGCCAGCAGACCTCTAGCGGAGGCCCTCGTCGAGCAGTTCTTC
CASRPLAEALVEQFF
>TRBD1|TRBV29-1|-|TRBJ1-2
TGCAACGTTGAGGGTTCAGCGACAGGGGTAAGCTATGGCTACACCTTC
CNVEGSATGVSYGYTF
>-|TRBV29-1|-|TRBJ1-5
TGTAGCGTTGAAGAGTCGGGGGGGAATCTGCCCCAGCATTTT
CSVEESGGNLPQHF
>TRBD2|TRBV4-2|-|TRBJ2-2
TGTGCCAACAGCCAAGATCAGTTTAGCGGGAGTGGGGGCACGAACACCGGGGAGCTGTTTTTT
CANSQDQFSGSGGTNTGELFF
>TRBD2|TRBV29-1|many|TRBJ2-3
TGCAGCGTCGCCGGGACTAGGAGCACAGATACGCAGTATTTT
CSVAGTRSTDTQYF
>-|TRBV4-1|many|TRBJ1-3
TGCGCCAGCAGCCAACAAAGGGGACTTCGTGGAAACACCATATATTTT
CASSQQRGLRGNTIYF
>-|TRBV6-1|many|TRBJ2-7
TGTGCCAGCAGTGAACCCGGCGGTATCGAGCAGTACTTC
CASSEPGGIEQYF
>TRBD2|TRBV11-2|-|TRBJ2-7
TGTGCCAGCAGCTCGGGGGGACTAGCGGCTCAATACTTC
CASSSGGLAAQYF
>-|TRBV11-1|-|TRBJ2-7
TGTGCCAGCAGCTGGGTCGGGCCGAGGACCTACGGGCAATACTTC
CASSWVGPRTYGQYF
>-|TRBV28|-|TRBJ2-5
TGTGCCAGCAGTGACGAAGAGACCCAGTACTTC
CASSDEETQYF
>TRBD2|TRBV6-1|-|TRBJ2-1
TGTGCCAGCAGGCCCCAGAGGGACTACTATGAGCAGTTCTTC
CASRPQRDYYEQFF
>TRBD2|TRBV5-1|-|TRBJ2-3
TGCGCCAGCAGCTGGCCTATAGCGGGAGGGAGCACAGATACGCAGTATTTT
CASSWPIAGGSTDTQYF
>-|TRBV12-3/TRBV12-4|many|TRBJ1-1
TGTGCCAGCAGTGTCTTTCAGGTCACTGAAGCTTTCTTT
CASSVFQVTEAFF
>-|TRBV28|few|TRBJ1-1
TGTGCCAGCAGTCCACTCCTGAACACTGAAGCTTTCTTT
CASSPLLNTEAFF
>-|TRBV6-2/TRBV6-3|-|TRBJ1-5
TGTGCCAGCAGCGATAGAGTTGGGGGGCCGAGTACAGATACGCAGCATTTT
CASSDRVGGPSTDTQHF
>-|TRBV4-1|-|TRBJ1-5
TGCGCCAGCAGCGCGTCTGACTGGTCCCTCAATCAGCCCCAGCATTTT
CASSASDWSLNQPQHF
>TRBD2|TRBV10-2|-|TRBJ2-1
TGTGCCGGCAGTGAGATCCAGCGGGGGAACAATGAGCAGTTCTTC
CAGSEIQRGNNEQFF
>-|TRBV29-1|-|TRBJ1-1
TGCAGCGTTGTCGCTTACGGGGGACCCACTGAAGCATTCTTT
CSVVAYGGPTEAFF
>-|TRBV4-2|-|TRBJ1-2
TGTGCCAGCAGCCAAGCGGGGCAGGGGTCTAGTGGCTATGGCTACACCTTC
CASSQAGQGSSGYGYTF
>-|TRBV12-5|few|TRBJ2-7
TGTGCTAGTCGCACCGGGACGGGCTACGAGCAGCACTTC
CASRTGTGYEQHF
>TRBD1|TRBV11-2|medium-sized|TRBJ2-2
TGTGCCAGCAGCCTGAGGACAGGGGGCACCGGGGAGCTGTTTTTT
CASSLRTGGTGELFF
>-|TRBV11-1|-|TRBJ2-1
TGTGCCAGCAGCTTCCTAACGCACTACAATGATCAGTTCTTC
CASSFLTHYNDQFF
>-|TRBV29-1|-|TRBJ2-1
TGCAGCGTTGCAGAACCAAGACGGAATGAACAGTTCTTC
CSVAEPRRNEQFF
>-|TRBV29-1|-|TRBJ2-1
TGCAACGTTGGTGGGGTAGTAGGTGAGCAGTTCTTC
CNVGGVVGEQFF
>-|TRBV6-6|-|TRBJ1-5
TGTGCCAACAGTTACCCAGGGGAGCAGCCCCAGCATTTT
CANSYPGEQPQHF
>-|TRBV7-8|-|TRBJ2-2
TGTGCCATCAAAGGGAACACCGGGGAGCTGTTTTTT
CAIKGNTGELFF
>-|TRBV11-2|-|TRBJ2-7
TGTGCCAGTAGCGTAGATCATAACAGCGAGCAGTACTTC
CASSVDHNSEQYF
>-|TRBV5-1|many|TRBJ2-2
TGCGCCAGCAGCTTAGGGCGGGTGAACACCGGGGAGCTGTTTTTT
CASSLGRVNTGELFF
>-|TRBV30|many|TRBJ1-5
TGTGCCTGGAGTGCCCACCTTGGGGGGGCCAATCAGCCCCAGCATTTT
CAWSAHLGGANQPQHF
>TRBD1|TRBV11-3|-|TRBJ2-3
TGTGCCAGCAGCCCCCTACAGGGGTCAGGCACAGATACGCAGTATTTT
CASSPLQGSGTDTQYF
>TRBD2|TRBV11-2|-|TRBJ2-7
TGTGCCAGCAGACAGACTAGCGTCTCCTACGAGGAGTATTTC
CASRQTSVSYEEYF
>-|TRBV14|many|TRBJ2-2
TGTGCCAGCAGCCGGGTAGTAGCAGCCGCGGGGGAGCTGTTTTTT
CASSRVVAAAGELFF
>TRBD2|TRBV28|few|TRBJ2-1
TGTGCCAGCAGTTCTATCCTAGCGGGAGCTAGTGAGCAGTTCTTC
CASSSILAGASEQFF
>TRBD2|TRBV4-1|-|TRBJ2-5
TGCGCCAGCGGCCAAGACACCTCAGGGCTAGCGGAAGAGACCCAGTACTTC
CASGQDTSGLAEETQYF
>TRBD1|TRBV11-2|-|TRBJ2-7
TGTTCCAGCAGCCTGACCGGGACAGGCTTTGAGCAGTACTTC
CSSSLTGTGFEQYF
>TRBD2|TRBV5-1|-|TRBJ2-7
TGCGCCAGCAGCTTCCAACCCGGACTAGCCTACCAGCAGTACTTC
CASSFQPGLAYQQYF
>TRBD1|TRBV12-3/TRBV12-4|-|TRBJ1-1
TGTGCCAGCAGTTTAGTGGACAGGGGCCAGACTGAAGATTTCTTT
CASSLVDRGQTEDFF
>-|TRBV28|-|TRBJ2-2
TGTGCCAGCAGTTTTGCTCGCGTGAACATCGGGGAGCTGCTTTTT
CASSFARVNIGELLF
>-|TRBV6-5|many|TRBJ2-2
TGTGCCAGCAGAACAATTGGAGGCGGGGAGCTGTTTTTT
CASRTIGGGELFF
>TRBD2|TRBV30|-|TRBJ2-1
TGTGCCTGGAGGGGGACTAGCGGGAGAGGGGGGGATTTCAATGAGCAGTTCTTC
CAWRGTSGRGGDFNEQFF
>-|TRBV5-1|-|TRBJ1-1
TGCGTCTGTAGCTTGTGGGGGGGGAAGGACACTGAAGCTTTCTTT
CVCSLWGGKDTEAFF
>-|TRBV4-2|many|TRBJ2-1
TGTGCCAGCAGCCAAGATGTGGGGCCCCATCTCTTC
CASSQDVGPHLF
>TRBD2|TRBV11-2|-|TRBJ2-1
TGTACCAGCAGCTTAGTCCCCAACCTTGCGGCTAGCGGGAGTTTGAGCTCCTACAATGAGCAGTCCTTC
CTSSLVPNLAASGSLSSYNEQSF
>TRBD1|TRBV10-2|few|TRBJ2-1
TGCGCCAGCAAATTGGGGGACAGGGGTCGCGATGAGCAGTTCTTC
CASKLGDRGRDEQFF
>-|TRBV7-8|-|TRBJ2-2
TGTGCCAGCAGCTTAAATTGGCGGGAATACATCAGGGAGCTGTTTTTT
CASSLNWREYIRELFF
>-|TRBV11-2|-|TRBJ2-2
TGTGCCAACATCGACGTAGCCGGGGAACTGTTTTTT
CANIDVAGELFF
>-|TRBV5-1|few|TRBJ2-7
TGCGCCAGCAGCTTGGAATTATGGGGCTCTGCGGAGCAGTACTTC
CASSLELWGSAEQYF
>TRBD2|TRBV11-3|-|TRBJ2-1
TGTGACAGCAGCCTCCGTGCGGGAGGGCACAATGAGCAGTTCTTC
CDSSLRAGGHNEQFF
>-|TRBV5-1|few|TRBJ2-1
TGCGCCAGCAATATAGGGCCCGCGAGGTACAATGAGCAGTTCTTC
CASNIGPARYNEQFF